A selection of T cell receptor beta chains follows, all from one sample in a study of monozygotic twins with cystic fibrosis. Method: immunoSEQ multiplex PCR; TCRdb's copy keeps in-frame clones and lacks some. The sample yields about 14,000 clones, 80% to 95% seen once. Sequenced material: blood. Every receptor here comes from a girl aged 2 to 10 with cystic fibrosis. Each CDR3 is given with its conserved first and last residue. D genes are given only for firm matches. Clone size appears in some rows only: once, few, many, or a class for an expanded clone.

>TRBV18|NA|NA|TRBJ1-5
CASSPVGGEDQPQHF
TGTGCCAGCTCACCCGTCGGTGGGGAGGATCAGCCCCAGCATTTT
>TRBV18|NA|TRBD1|TRBJ2-2
CASSPRGQGASNTGELFF
TGTGCCAGCTCACCACGTGGACAGGGTGCTTCGAACACCGGGGAGCTGTTTTTT
>TRBV5-1|NA|TRBD1|TRBJ1-5
CASSSGTGSNQPQHF
TGCGCCAGCAGCTCCGGGACAGGGAGCAATCAGCCCCAGCATTTT
>TRBV7-9|NA|NA|TRBJ2-7
CASSSGTGFASYEQYF
TGTGCCAGCAGCTCCGGGACCGGTTTCGCCTCCTACGAGCAGTACTTC
>TRBV7-2|NA|NA|TRBJ1-2
CASSLDWGFGYTF
TGTGCCAGCAGCTTAGATTGGGGGTTTGGCTACACCTTC
>TRBV2|NA|NA|TRBJ2-2
CASSQQGNTGELFF
TGTGCCAGCAGCCAACAGGGAAACACCGGGGAGCTGTTTTTT
>TRBV6-5|NA|NA|TRBJ1-1
CASSSQGRDVEAFF
TGTGCCAGCAGTTCTCAGGGGAGGGATGTTGAAGCTTTCTTT
>TRBV4-3|NA|TRBD2|TRBJ2-1
CASSPLAAGALNNEQFF
TGCGCCAGCAGCCCGCTCGCGGCGGGAGCGTTAAACAATGAGCAGTTCTTC
>TRBV11-1|NA|NA|TRBJ2-1
CASSSLPGTLSYNEQFF
TGTGCCAGCAGTTCACTCCCCGGGACACTATCCTACAATGAGCAGTTCTTC
>TRBV29-1|NA|NA|TRBJ2-2
CSVWDPARGELFF
TGCAGCGTTTGGGACCCAGCAAGGGGGGAGCTGTTTTTT
>TRBV11-2|NA|TRBD2|TRBJ2-5
CASSLGSGSPGETQYF
TGTGCCAGCAGCTTAGGGAGCGGGAGCCCCGGGGAGACCCAGTACTTC
>TRBV13|NA|TRBD1|TRBJ2-7
CASSFLQGASYEQYF
TGTGCCAGCAGCTTTTTACAGGGGGCTAGTTACGAGCAGTACTTC
>TRBV5-6|NA|NA|TRBJ2-7
CASSLTGLGPIYEQYF
TGTGCCAGCAGCTTGACTGGGCTAGGCCCAATTTACGAGCAGTACTTC
>TRBV18|NA|NA|TRBJ1-2
CASSPPLATPVYTF
TGTGCCAGCTCACCACCTCTCGCCACCCCCGTCTACACCTTC
>TRBV15|NA|NA|TRBJ2-7
CATSSGAYEQYF
TGTGCCACCAGCAGCGGGGCCTACGAGCAGTACTTC
>TRBV19|NA|NA|TRBJ2-7
CASRQDSYEQYF
TGTGCCAGCAGACAGGATTCCTACGAGCAGTACTTC
>TRBV6-4|NA|TRBD2|TRBJ2-3
CASSVAGGPDTQYF
TGTGCCAGCAGTGTAGCGGGAGGGCCAGATACGCAGTATTTT
>TRBV6-5|NA|NA|TRBJ1-1
CASAGITEAFF
TGTGCCAGCGCGGGAATCACTGAAGCTTTCTTT
>TRBV9|few|NA|TRBJ1-2
CASSAPGWARYGYTF
TGTGCCAGCAGCGCACCCGGGTGGGCCCGGTATGGCTACACCTTC
>TRBV7-2|NA|NA|TRBJ2-1
CASSLVPYNEQFF
TGTGCCAGCAGCTTAGTTCCGTACAATGAGCAGTTCTTC
>TRBV19|NA|NA|TRBJ2-6
CASRGWRGPGANVLTF
TGTGCCAGCCGGGGGTGGAGGGGGCCTGGGGCCAACGTCCTGACTTTC
>TRBV7-2|NA|TRBD2|TRBJ2-3
CASSLGPGGPRDTQYF
TGTGCCAGCAGCTTGGGACCGGGAGGGCCGCGAGATACGCAGTATTTT
>TRBV27|NA|TRBD1|TRBJ2-2
CASSPRTGALMAGELFF
TGTGCCAGCAGTCCCCGGACAGGGGCTCTTATGGCCGGGGAGCTGTTTTTT
>TRBV5-1|NA|TRBD2|TRBJ2-7
CASSLTLGLAGGYEQYF
TGCGCCAGCAGCCTTACGCTGGGACTAGCGGGAGGCTACGAGCAGTACTTC
>TRBV11-1|NA|NA|TRBJ2-7
CASSQDVYEQYF
TGTGCCAGCAGCCAAGATGTCTACGAGCAGTACTTC
>TRBV25-1|NA|TRBD2|TRBJ2-1
CASGGLARDEQFF
TGTGCCAGCGGGGGACTAGCGCGGGATGAGCAGTTCTTC
>TRBV28|NA|TRBD1|TRBJ2-7
CASSLRTGAYEQYF
TGTGCCAGCAGTTTACGGACAGGCGCCTACGAGCAGTACTTC
>TRBV14|NA|TRBD2|TRBJ2-7
CASRGLAYEQYF
TGTGCCAGCAGAGGACTAGCCTACGAGCAGTACTTC
>TRBV14|NA|NA|TRBJ2-1
CASSQGLASGEQFF
TGTGCCAGCAGTCAGGGTTTGGCCAGCGGGGAGCAGTTCTTC
>TRBV27|NA|NA|TRBJ2-6
CASSSGSGANVLTF
TGTGCCAGCAGTTCCGGATCTGGGGCCAACGTCCTGACTTTC
>TRBV6-6|NA|TRBD1|TRBJ1-5
CASRNRDRGYSQPQHF
TGTGCCAGCAGGAACCGGGACAGGGGTTACAGTCAGCCCCAGCATTTT
>TRBV28|NA|NA|TRBJ1-4
CASSLTPGTDEKLFF
TGTGCCAGCAGTTTGACGCCCGGGACGGATGAAAAACTGTTTTTT
>TRBV5-1|NA|NA|TRBJ1-1
CASSLVLGSSEAFF
TGCGCCAGCAGCTTGGTGTTGGGGAGCTCAGAAGCTTTCTTT
>TRBV6-1|NA|NA|TRBJ1-1
CASSEAAVMNTEAFF
TGTGCCAGCAGTGAAGCGGCCGTCATGAACACTGAAGCTTTCTTT
>TRBV5-1|NA|TRBD2|TRBJ2-5
CASSLLAGAETQYF
TGCGCCAGCAGCCTCTTAGCGGGAGCGGAGACCCAGTACTTC
>TRBV5-6|once|NA|TRBJ2-7
CASSLGGEGYEQYF
TGTGCCAGCAGCTTGGGGGGAGAGGGGTACGAGCAGTACTTC
>TRBV27|NA|TRBD2|TRBJ2-2
CASSIGLAGTGGLFF
TGTGCCAGCAGCATCGGACTAGCGGGTACCGGGGGGCTGTTTTTT
>TRBV5-4|NA|NA|TRBJ1-6
CASSLLGLTSPLHF
TGTGCCAGCAGCTTGTTAGGGTTGACTTCACCCCTCCACTTT
>TRBV4-1|NA|TRBD1|TRBJ2-7
CASSRALTGSYEQYF
TGCGCCAGCAGCCGAGCCCTGACAGGGAGTTACGAGCAGTACTTC
>TRBV2|NA|NA|TRBJ1-2
CASSELMDSSGYTF
TGTGCCAGCAGTGAGCTAATGGACAGTTCTGGCTACACCTTC
>TRBV7-2|NA|NA|TRBJ1-4
CASSRGKVGSSEKLFF
TGTGCCAGCAGCCGCGGTAAGGTGGGGTCGTCTGAAAAACTGTTTTTT
>TRBV30|NA|TRBD1|TRBJ1-5
CAWATGFDQPQHF
TGTGCCTGGGCGACAGGGTTCGATCAGCCCCAGCATTTT
>TRBV27|NA|NA|TRBJ2-1
CASSSPHGMGYNEQFF
TGTGCCAGCAGTTCCCCCCACGGGATGGGATACAATGAGCAGTTCTTC
>TRBV7-2|once|TRBD1|TRBJ1-2
CASSINRGEGYTF
TGTGCCAGCAGCATAAACAGGGGAGAGGGCTACACCTTC
>TRBV28|NA|TRBD1|TRBJ1-2
CASSLGTGNGGYTF
TGTGCCAGCAGTTTAGGGACAGGGAACGGAGGCTACACCTTC
>TRBV6-4|NA|TRBD1|TRBJ2-1
CASSPDRTPYNEQFF
TGTGCCAGCAGTCCGGACAGGACCCCTTACAATGAGCAGTTCTTC
>TRBV7-9|NA|TRBD2|TRBJ2-5
CASSLARGLAGQETQYF
TGTGCCAGCAGCTTAGCGCGCGGACTAGCGGGGCAAGAGACCCAGTACTTC
>TRBV11-3|NA|NA|TRBJ1-1
CASSLIPQAEAFF
TGTGCCAGCAGCTTAATCCCCCAGGCTGAAGCTTTCTTT
>TRBV30|NA|NA|TRBJ1-3
CAWSERRSSGNTIYF
TGTGCCTGGAGTGAGCGGAGAAGCTCTGGAAACACCATATATTTT
>TRBV5-1|NA|NA|TRBJ2-7
CASSEVSSSYEQYF
TGCGCCAGCAGCGAAGTTTCGAGCTCCTACGAGCAGTACTTC
>TRBV7-2|NA|NA|TRBJ1-5
CASSLISGSNQPQHF
TGTGCCAGCAGCTTAATTAGTGGGAGCAATCAGCCCCAGCATTTT
>TRBV5-4|NA|TRBD2|TRBJ2-3
CASSLEASGSKTDTQYF
TGTGCCAGCAGCTTGGAGGCTAGCGGGAGCAAAACAGATACGCAGTATTTT
>TRBV4-1|NA|NA|TRBJ2-3
CASSHLDLMSTDTQYF
TGCGCCAGCAGCCACCTGGACCTAATGAGCACAGATACGCAGTATTTT
>TRBV29-1|NA|NA|TRBJ1-2
CSVEEYYRAYGYTF
TGCAGCGTTGAAGAATATTACAGGGCTTATGGCTACACCTTC
>TRBV5-1|NA|TRBD1|TRBJ2-7
CASSSTGGSYEQYF
TGCGCCAGCAGCTCGACAGGGGGCTCCTACGAGCAGTACTTC
>TRBV27|NA|NA|TRBJ1-3
CASSLNSGNTIYF
TGTGCCAGCAGTCTGAACTCTGGAAACACCATATATTTT
>TRBV6-1|NA|NA|TRBJ2-1
CASSEGRGGEQFF
TGTGCCAGCAGTGAAGGGAGGGGTGGTGAGCAGTTCTTC
>TRBV5-8|NA|NA|TRBJ2-4
CASSEPVAKNIQYF
TGTGCCAGCAGCGAACCGGTAGCCAAAAACATTCAGTACTTC
>TRBV7-2|NA|NA|TRBJ1-2
CASSLYEQGMSGYTF
TGTGCCAGCAGCTTATACGAACAGGGAATGAGTGGCTACACCTTC
>TRBV6-1|NA|TRBD2|TRBJ2-3
CASSATSGVTDTQYF
TGTGCCAGCAGTGCCACTAGCGGGGTCACAGATACGCAGTATTTT